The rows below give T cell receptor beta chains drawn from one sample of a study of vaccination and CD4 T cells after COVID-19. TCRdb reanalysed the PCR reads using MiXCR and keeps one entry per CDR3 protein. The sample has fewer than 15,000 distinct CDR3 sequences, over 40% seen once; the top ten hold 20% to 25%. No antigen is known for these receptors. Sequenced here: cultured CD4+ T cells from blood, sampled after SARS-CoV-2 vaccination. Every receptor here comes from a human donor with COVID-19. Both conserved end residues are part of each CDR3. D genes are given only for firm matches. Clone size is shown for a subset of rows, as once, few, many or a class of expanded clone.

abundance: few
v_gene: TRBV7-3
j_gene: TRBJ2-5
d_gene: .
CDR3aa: CASSKTSGGETQYF
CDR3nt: TGTGCCAGCAGCAAGACTAGTGGAGGGGAGACCCAGTACTTC

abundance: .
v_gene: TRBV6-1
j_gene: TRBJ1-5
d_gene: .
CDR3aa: CASSEGGRNQPQHF
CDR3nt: TGTGCCAGCAGTGAAGGGGGGCGCAATCAGCCCCAGCATTTT

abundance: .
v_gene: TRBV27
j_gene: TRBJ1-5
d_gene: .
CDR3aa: CASSLKGGGGGNQPQHF
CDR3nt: TGTGCCAGCAGTTTAAAGGGCGGGGGGGGTGGCAATCAGCCCCAGCATTTT

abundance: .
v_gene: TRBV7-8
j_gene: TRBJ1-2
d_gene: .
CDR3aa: CASSLARRARGGYTF
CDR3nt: TGTGCCAGCAGCTTAGCGCGCCGGGCACGTGGGGGCTACACCTTC

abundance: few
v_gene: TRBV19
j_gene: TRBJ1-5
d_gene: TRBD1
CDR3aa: CASSMDRVQPQHF
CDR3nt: TGTGCCAGTAGTATGGACAGGGTTCAGCCCCAGCATTTT

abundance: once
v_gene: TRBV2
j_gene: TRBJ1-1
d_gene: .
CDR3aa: CASRDSGAGTEAFF
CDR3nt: TGTGCCAGCAGGGACTCAGGGGCTGGCACTGAAGCTTTCTTT

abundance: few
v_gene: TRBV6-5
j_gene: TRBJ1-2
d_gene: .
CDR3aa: CASSSPTSSNYGYTF
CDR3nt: TGTGCCAGCAGTTCCCCAACAAGTTCTAACTATGGCTACACCTTC

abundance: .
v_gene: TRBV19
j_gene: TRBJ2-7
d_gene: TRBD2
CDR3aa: CASSKPGGGTYEQYF
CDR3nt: TGTGCCAGTAGTAAACCGGGAGGTGGAACGTACGAGCAGTACTTC

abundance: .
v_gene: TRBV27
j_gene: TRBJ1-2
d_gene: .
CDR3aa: CASSRPGQRGGYTF
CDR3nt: TGTGCCAGCAGTCGACCAGGGCAGCGGGGTGGCTACACCTTC

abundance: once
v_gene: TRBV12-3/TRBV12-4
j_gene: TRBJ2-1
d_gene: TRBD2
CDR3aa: CASTHSSGTYNEQFF
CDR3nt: TGTGCCAGCACTCACTCTAGCGGTACCTACAATGAGCAGTTCTTC

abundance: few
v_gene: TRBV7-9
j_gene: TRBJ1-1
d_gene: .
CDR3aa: CASSVRAAEAFF
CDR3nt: TGTGCCAGCAGCGTCCGGGCGGCTGAAGCTTTCTTT

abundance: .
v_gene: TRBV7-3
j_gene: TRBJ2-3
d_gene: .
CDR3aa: CASSFDGRAAAGDTQYF
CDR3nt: TGTGCCAGCAGCTTCGATGGCCGGGCCGCCGCCGGAGATACGCAGTATTTT

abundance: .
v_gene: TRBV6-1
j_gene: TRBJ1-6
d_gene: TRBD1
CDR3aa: CASSTLQGAHNSPLHF
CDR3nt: TGTGCCAGCAGTACACTCCAGGGGGCACATAATTCACCCCTCCACTTT

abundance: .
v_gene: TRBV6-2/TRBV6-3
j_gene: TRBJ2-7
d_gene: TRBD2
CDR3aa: CASSYQGLAGGSSYEQYF
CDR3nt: TGTGCCAGCAGTTACCAAGGACTAGCGGGGGGAAGCTCCTACGAGCAGTACTTC

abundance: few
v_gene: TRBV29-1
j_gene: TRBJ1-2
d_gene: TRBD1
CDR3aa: CSVRTGKYGYTF
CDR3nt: TGCAGCGTTCGGACAGGGAAATATGGCTACACCTTC

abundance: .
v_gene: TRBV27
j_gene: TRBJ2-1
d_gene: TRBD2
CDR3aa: CASSWTPGLDYNEQFF
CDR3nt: TGTGCCAGCAGTTGGACTCCGGGACTAGACTACAATGAGCAGTTCTTC

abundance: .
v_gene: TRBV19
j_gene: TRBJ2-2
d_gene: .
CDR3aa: CASSISQGTDTGELFF
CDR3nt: TGTGCCAGTAGTATATCCCAGGGGACGGACACCGGGGAGCTGTTTTTT

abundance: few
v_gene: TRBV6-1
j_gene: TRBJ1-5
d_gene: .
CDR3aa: CASSEAGGYNQPQHF
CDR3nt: TGTGCCAGCAGTGAAGCGGGAGGGTATAATCAGCCCCAGCATTTT

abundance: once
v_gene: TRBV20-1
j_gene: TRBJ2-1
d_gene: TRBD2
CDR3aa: CSALGRGENNEQFF
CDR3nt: TGCAGTGCTTTGGGGCGGGGGGAGAACAATGAGCAGTTCTTC

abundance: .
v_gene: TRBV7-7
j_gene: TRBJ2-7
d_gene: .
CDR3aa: CASSLALGGEQYF
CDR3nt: TGTGCTAGCAGCTTAGCGCTAGGCGGCGAGCAGTACTTC

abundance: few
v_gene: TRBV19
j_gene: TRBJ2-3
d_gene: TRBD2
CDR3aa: CASSEAGGRTDTQYF
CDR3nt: TGTGCCAGTAGCGAGGCGGGGGGACGCACAGATACGCAGTATTTT

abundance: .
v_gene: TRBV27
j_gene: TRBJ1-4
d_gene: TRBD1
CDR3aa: CASSSGQAVDEKLFF
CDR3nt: TGTGCCAGCAGTTCAGGACAGGCAGTTGATGAAAAACTGTTTTTT

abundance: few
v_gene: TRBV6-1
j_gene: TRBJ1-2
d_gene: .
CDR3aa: CASRLTGGQNNYGYTF
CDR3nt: TGTGCCAGCAGACTAACGGGGGGGCAGAATAACTATGGCTACACCTTC

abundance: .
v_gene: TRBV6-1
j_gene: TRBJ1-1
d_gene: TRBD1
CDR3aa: CASSRDSLNTEAFF
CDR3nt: TGTGCCAGCAGCAGGGACAGTTTGAACACTGAAGCTTTCTTT

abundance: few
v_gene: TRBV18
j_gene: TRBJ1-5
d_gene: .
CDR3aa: CASSSQVGYSNQPQHF
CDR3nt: TGTGCCAGCTCTTCCCAGGTCGGCTATAGCAATCAGCCCCAGCATTTT

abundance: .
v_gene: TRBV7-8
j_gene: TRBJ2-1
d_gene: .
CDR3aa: CASSLGLATYNEQFF
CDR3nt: TGTGCCAGCAGCTTAGGATTAGCTACCTACAATGAGCAGTTCTTC

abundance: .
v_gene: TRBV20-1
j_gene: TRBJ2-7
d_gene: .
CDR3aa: CSARERTSPYEQYF
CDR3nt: TGCAGTGCTAGGGAGCGGACCTCGCCCTACGAGCAGTACTTC

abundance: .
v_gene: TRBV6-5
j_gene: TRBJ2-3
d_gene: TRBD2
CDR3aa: CASSSSGGTDTQYF
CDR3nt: TGTGCCAGCAGTTCGAGCGGGGGCACAGATACGCAGTATTTT

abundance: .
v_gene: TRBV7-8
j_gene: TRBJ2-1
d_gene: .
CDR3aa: CASSLDRNLGFF
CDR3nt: TGTGCCAGCAGCTTAGACAGGAATTTGGGATTCTTC

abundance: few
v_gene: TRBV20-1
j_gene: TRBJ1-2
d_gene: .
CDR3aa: CSARDLGIGGYGYTF
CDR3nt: TGCAGTGCTAGAGATCTGGGGATTGGGGGCTATGGCTACACCTTC

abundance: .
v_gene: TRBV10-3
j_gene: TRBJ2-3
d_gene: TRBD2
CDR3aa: CAIRPEAGRGSTDTQYF
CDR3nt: TGTGCCATCCGCCCCGAAGCGGGGCGGGGGAGCACAGATACGCAGTATTTT

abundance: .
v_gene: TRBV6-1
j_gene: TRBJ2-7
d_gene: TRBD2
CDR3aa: CAVAGLAGGSYEQYF
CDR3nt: TGTGCCGTGGCGGGACTAGCGGGGGGGTCCTACGAGCAGTACTTC

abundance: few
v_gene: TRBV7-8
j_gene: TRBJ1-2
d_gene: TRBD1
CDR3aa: CASSKRGASGGNYGYTF
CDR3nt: TGTGCCAGCAGCAAAAGGGGGGCCTCAGGGGGTAACTATGGCTACACCTTC

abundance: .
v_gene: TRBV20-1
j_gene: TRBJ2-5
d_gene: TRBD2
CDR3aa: CSAFTSGARVSYF
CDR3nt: TGCAGTGCTTTCACTAGCGGGGCCCGGGTCTCGTACTTC

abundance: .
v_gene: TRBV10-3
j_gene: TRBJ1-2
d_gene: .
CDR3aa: CAISELGLGGYTF
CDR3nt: TGTGCCATCAGTGAGTTAGGGCTGGGAGGCTACACCTTC

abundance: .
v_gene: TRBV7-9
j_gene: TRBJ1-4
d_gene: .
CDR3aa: CASSLTDHNEKLFF
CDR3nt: TGTGCCAGCAGCCTGACAGACCATAATGAAAAACTGTTTTTT

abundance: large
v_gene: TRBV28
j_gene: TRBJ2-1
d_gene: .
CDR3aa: CASSLSAYNEQFF
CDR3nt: TGTGCCAGCAGTTTATCAGCTTACAATGAGCAGTTCTTC

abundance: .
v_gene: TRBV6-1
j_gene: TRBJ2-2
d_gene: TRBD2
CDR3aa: CASSGGLAGAYTGELFF
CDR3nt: TGTGCCAGCAGCGGGGGACTAGCGGGGGCCTACACCGGGGAGCTGTTTTTT

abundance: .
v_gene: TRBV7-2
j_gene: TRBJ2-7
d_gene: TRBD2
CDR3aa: CASSLDGGGSYEQYF
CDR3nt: TGTGCCAGCAGCTTAGATGGGGGGGGCTCCTACGAGCAGTACTTC

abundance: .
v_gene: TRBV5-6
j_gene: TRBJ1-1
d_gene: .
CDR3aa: CASSLGAGHDEAFF
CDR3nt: TGTGCCAGCAGCTTGGGGGCAGGACATGATGAAGCTTTCTTT

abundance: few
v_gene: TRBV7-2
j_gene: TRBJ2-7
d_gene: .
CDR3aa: CASSLATYEQYF
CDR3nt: TGTGCCAGCAGCTTGGCTACCTACGAGCAGTACTTC

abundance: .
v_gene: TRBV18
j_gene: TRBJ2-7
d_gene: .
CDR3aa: CASSANQAYEQYF
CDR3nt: TGTGCCAGCTCAGCAAATCAGGCCTACGAGCAGTACTTC

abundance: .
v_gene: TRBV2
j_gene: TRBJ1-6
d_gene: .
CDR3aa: CASSLNREGSPLHF
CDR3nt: TGTGCCAGCAGTTTGAACAGGGAGGGGTCACCCCTCCACTTT

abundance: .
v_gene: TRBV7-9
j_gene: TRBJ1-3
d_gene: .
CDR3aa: CASSFRGPGNTIYF
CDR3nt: TGTGCCAGCAGCTTTCGGGGGCCAGGAAACACCATATATTTT

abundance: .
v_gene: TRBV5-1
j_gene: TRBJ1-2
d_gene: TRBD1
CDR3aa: CASSYDRENYGYTF
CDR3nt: TGCGCCAGCAGCTACGACAGGGAGAACTATGGCTACACCTTC

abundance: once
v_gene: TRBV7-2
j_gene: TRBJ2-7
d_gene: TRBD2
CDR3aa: CASSVSGGAFGEQYF
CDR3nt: TGTGCCAGCAGCGTTAGCGGGGGGGCATTCGGCGAGCAGTACTTC

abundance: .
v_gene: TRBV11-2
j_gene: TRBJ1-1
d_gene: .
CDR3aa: CASSLQGTRNTEAFF
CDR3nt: TGTGCCAGCAGCTTACAGGGCACCAGGAACACTGAAGCTTTCTTT

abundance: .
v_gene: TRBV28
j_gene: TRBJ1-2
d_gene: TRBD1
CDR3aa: CASSLDRAYGYTF
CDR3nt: TGTGCCAGCAGCCTCGACAGGGCCTATGGCTACACCTTC

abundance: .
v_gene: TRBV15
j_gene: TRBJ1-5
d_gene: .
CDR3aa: CATESLGAARQPQHF
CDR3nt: TGTGCCACGGAGTCCCTAGGCGCAGCACGGCAGCCCCAGCATTTT

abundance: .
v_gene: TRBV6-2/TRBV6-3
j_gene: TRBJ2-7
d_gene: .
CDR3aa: CASSLLQVTYEQYF
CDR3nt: TGTGCCAGCAGTTTGCTACAGGTCACCTACGAGCAGTACTTC

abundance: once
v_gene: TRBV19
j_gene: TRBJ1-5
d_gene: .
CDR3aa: CANPRPGDSNQPQHF
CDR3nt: TGTGCCAACCCAAGACCCGGGGATAGCAATCAGCCCCAGCATTTT

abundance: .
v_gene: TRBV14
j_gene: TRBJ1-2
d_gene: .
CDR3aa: CASSHTGTDGYTF
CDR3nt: TGTGCCAGCAGCCATACAGGGACGGACGGCTACACCTTC

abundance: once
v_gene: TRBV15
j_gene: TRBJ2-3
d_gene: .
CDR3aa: CATSAPWGGGRIATSTDTQYF
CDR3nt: TGTGCCACCAGCGCCCCTTGGGGGGGGGGGCGGATCGCAACTAGCACAGATACGCAGTATTTT

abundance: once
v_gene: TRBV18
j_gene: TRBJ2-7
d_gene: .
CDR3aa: CASSPTQTYEQYF
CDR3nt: TGTGCCAGCTCACCGACACAAACCTACGAGCAGTACTTC

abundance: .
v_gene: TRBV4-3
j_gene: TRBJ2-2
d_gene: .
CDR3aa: CASSQEDTGELFF
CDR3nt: TGCGCCAGCAGCCAAGAAGACACCGGGGAGCTGTTTTTT